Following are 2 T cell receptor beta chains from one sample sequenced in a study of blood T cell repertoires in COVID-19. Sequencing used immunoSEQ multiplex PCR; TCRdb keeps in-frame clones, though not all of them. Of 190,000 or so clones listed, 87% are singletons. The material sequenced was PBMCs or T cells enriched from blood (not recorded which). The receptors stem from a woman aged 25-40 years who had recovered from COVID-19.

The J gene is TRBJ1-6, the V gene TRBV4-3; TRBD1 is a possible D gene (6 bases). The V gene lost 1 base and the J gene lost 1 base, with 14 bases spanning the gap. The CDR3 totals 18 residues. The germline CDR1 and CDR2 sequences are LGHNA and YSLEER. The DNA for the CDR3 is TGCGCCAGCAGCCAAGTAGGGGGAGGGGGATCCTATAATTCACCCCTCCACTTT. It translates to CASSQVGGGGSYNSPLHF.

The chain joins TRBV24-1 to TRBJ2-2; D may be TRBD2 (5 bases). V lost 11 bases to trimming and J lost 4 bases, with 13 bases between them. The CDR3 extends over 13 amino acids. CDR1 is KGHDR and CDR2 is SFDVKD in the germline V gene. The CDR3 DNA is TGTGCCATCAGGACTCCTGTCACCGGGGAGCTGTTTTTT. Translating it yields CAIRTPVTGELFF.